This T cell receptor (beta chain) was profiled in a study of cytomegalovirus exposure and HLA in healthy donors. Whole-study context: About 80 million unique TCRs, all from HLA-typed donors, were included in an early release of the data.

For this clone: The antigen is unknown.

Primers for the PCR totalled 60 Vbeta and 13 Jbeta. Some clones are missing from TCRdb's copy, which holds only in-frame ones; the method was immunoSEQ multiplex PCR. Of roughly 45,000 clones in the sample, approximately 75% were seen once. Study-level findings and limits: Looking again later, the authors saw that most CMV-associated TCR beta chains seemed HLA-restricted.

CDR3 length: 18 residues. The chain is built from TRBV21-1 and TRBJ2-2; the DNA was not compared with TRBD2, the D call given in the table. TRBV21-1 is reported as a pseudogene. Sequenced: PBMCs. This TCR was sampled from a man aged 30 to 39 in good health and CMV-seronegative. CDR3 sequence (DNA): TGTGCCAGCAGCGCTTGGGTTGAGGGACTCAGAAACACCGGGGAGCTGTTTTTT. Amino acid sequence: CASSAWVEGLRNTGELFF.